Listed here are 13 T cell receptor beta chains from one sample, sequenced in a study of shared T cell receptors in the human thymus. Only in-frame clones appear in the TCRdb table, and some are missing; sequencing was by immunoSEQ multiplex PCR. Of about 660,000 clones listed, roughly 90% were seen once; the top ten hold around 0.0099%. This sample also appeared in a second study, on human thymus T cells.

Sequencing was done on a sample of thymocytes. The receptors here all came from a boy under three years old with a congenital heart defect.

The chain employs TRBV6-5 and TRBJ1-2, with 10 bases identical to TRBD1. J gave up 5 bases and V 7 bases, and 7 bases lay outside the gene matches. The germline V gene encodes CDR1 MNHEY and CDR2 SVGAGI. The CDR3 consists of 14 residues. CDR3 loop: CASNRGQGRYGYTF. The CDR3 DNA follows: TGTGCCAGCAATCGGGGACAGGGGAGATATGGCTACACCTTC.

The chain uses TRBV27 and TRBJ2-3; 9 bases fit TRBD2. Germline V gives CDR1 MNHEY, CDR2 SMNVEV (reference sequence). This CDR3 is built from 15 residues. With 2 bases clipped from V and 2 bases from J, the junction kept 2 bases outside the gene matches. CDR3: CASSLLAGYTDTQYF. DNA for the CDR3: TGTGCCAGCAGTTTACTAGCGGGGTACACAGATACGCAGTATTTT.

This chain joins TRBV25-1 and TRBJ2-1, with 15 bases lining up with TRBD2. CDR1 and CDR2 (germline): MGHDK, SYGVNS. There are 15 residues in the CDR3. Unmatched junction bases numbered 8, after V lost 6 bases and J lost 11 bases. The CDR3 DNA reads TGTGCCAGCAGCCCCGAGGGACTAGCGGGAGGTAAGCAGTTCTTC. This gives the protein CASSPEGLAGGKQFF.

This clone was seen only once. The V gene is TRBV5-6, the J gene TRBJ2-7; 9 bases agree with TRBD2. CDR1 and CDR2 from the germline V gene are SGHDT and YYEEEE. This CDR3 has 13 residues. The V gene end was trimmed by 5 bases and the J gene end by 2 bases; junction bases not matched to a gene: 2. The CDR3 nucleotides read TGTGCCAGCAGTCTAGCGGGAACCTACGAGCAGTACTTC. Translated, it gives CASSLAGTYEQYF.

J is TRBJ2-7 and V is TRBV19; 11 nucleotides align to TRBD2. The junction had 21 bases not matched to a gene; V was cut back by 5 bases and J by 3 bases. The CDR3 contains 20 residues. Germline lookup yields CDR1 LNHDA and CDR2 SQIVND (reference sequence). CDR3 in amino acids: CASSPGPWDPPSGRNYEQYF. The CDR3 nucleotides are TGTGCCAGTAGTCCAGGTCCCTGGGACCCGCCTAGCGGGAGGAACTACGAGCAGTACTTC.

V gene TRBV18 combines with J gene TRBJ1-1; 7 bases fit TRBD1. This CDR3 region has 14 residues. Germline V gene sequence: CDR1 KGHSH, CDR2 LQKENI. V shed 3 bases, J shed 0 bases, and the junction held 1 base outside the gene matches. CDR3 bases: TGTGCCAGCTCACCTGGGACAGTGAACACTGAAGCTTTCTTT. It translates to CASSPGTVNTEAFF.

V gene TRBV27 combines with J gene TRBJ1-1; 7 positions agree with TRBD1. Trimming cost V 4 bases and J 4 bases; bases outside gene matches: 12. From germline, CDR1 is MNHEY and CDR2 SMNVEV (reference sequence). This CDR3 spans 16 amino acids. The CDR3 reads CASSSPEGAGSTEAFF. The CDR3 DNA follows: TGTGCCAGCAGTTCCCCCGAGGGGGCTGGGAGCACTGAAGCTTTCTTT.

The chain has TRBV5-4 and TRBJ1-4, with TRBD1 as a possible D gene (6 bases). Germline CDR1 and CDR2: SGHNT and YYREEE (reference sequence). Deletions cut 4 bases from V and 0 bases from J, with 13 bases between. The CDR3 covers 16 residues. CDR3 loop: CASSRRGDPTNEKLFF. The DNA for the CDR3 is TGTGCCAGCAGCCGCAGGGGTGACCCAACTAATGAAAAACTGTTTTTT. Full variable domain (outside the CDR3, taken from reference TRBV5-4 and TRBJ1-4): ETGVTQSPTHLIKTRGQQVTLRCSSQSGHNTVSWYQQALGQGPQFIFQYYREEENGRGNFPPRFSGLQFPNYSSELNVNALELDDSALYLCASSRRGDPTNEKLFFGSGTQLSVL.

V is TRBV5-1 and J is TRBJ2-7; D uncertain. The CDR3 runs 14 residues. Germline V lookup: CDR1 SGHRS, CDR2 YFSETQ. The germline V and J ends were trimmed by 8 bases and 3 bases, with 18 bases remaining between them. CDR3 residues: CASNGGLRFYEQYF. The CDR3 DNA is TGCGCCAGTAATGGTGGCCTCCGATTCTACGAGCAGTACTTC.

The V and J genes are TRBV14 and TRBJ2-1, with 10 bases matching TRBD2. The V segment lost 4 bases and the J segment 10 bases; nucleotides outside the gene matches: 13. Germline V CDR1 and CDR2: SGHDN, FVKESK. CDR3 size: 16 residues. The DNA for the CDR3 is TGTGCCAGCAGCCCGTACAAGCGGGAGGGCGGGGGAGAGCAGTTCTTC. Its translation is CASSPYKREGGGEQFF.

This clone was detected a few times. This chain joins TRBV30 and TRBJ2-1; 8 bases line up with TRBD1. Trimming took 0 bases from V and 0 from J; bases not matched to a gene: 16. The CDR3 sequence is 20 residues long. The germline CDR1 and CDR2 sequences are GTSNPN and SVGIG (reference sequence). The CDR3 loop reads CAWSVGQQGASCPSYNEQFF. CDR3 coding DNA: TGTGCCTGGAGTGTAGGCCAGCAGGGGGCCTCGTGCCCCTCCTACAATGAGCAGTTCTTC.

V and J are TRBV7-2 and TRBJ2-7, with a weak D call TRBD1 (6 bases). The CDR3 runs to 18 residues. Germline V gives CDR1 SGHTA, CDR2 FQGNSA. V lost 3 bases, J lost 2 bases, and 23 bases lay in between. The CDR3 DNA sequence: TGTGCCAGCAGCTTGGGAAAAGACAGGCCCACGGGTACCTACGAGCAGTACTTC. This translates into CASSLGKDRPTGTYEQYF.

This clone has just one count. The genes are TRBV7-9 and TRBJ1-4; tentative D call: TRBD1 (5 bases). Germline CDR1 SEHNR, CDR2 FQNEAQ (reference sequence). This CDR3 is 14 amino acids long. Trimming took off 9 bases at V and 4 bases at J, with 15 bases between the two ends. The CDR3 loop reads CASGGSTYNEKLFF. The CDR3 DNA follows: TGTGCCAGTGGGGGGAGTACCTATAATGAAAAACTGTTTTTT.